This paragraph reports one T cell receptor beta chain. Its antigen is as yet unknown. The CDR3 covers 15 residues. The V gene's germline CDR1 is SGHVS and CDR2 FQNEAQ. V was pared by 6 bases and J by 7 bases, with 18 bases between. The data were taken from a study of T-cell reconstitution after alpha-beta-depleted transplantation in children. General study points: Surviving recipient cells, namely T cells and thymic progenitors, were the source of high day-60 TCRbeta diversity in some patients. There were reportedly several hundred expanded graft clones from which alpha-beta T cells came about two months after transplant.

Unique molecular identifiers were incorporated during preparation of the TCRbeta library. TCRdb fed the PCR reads into MiXCR, producing one record per CDR3 protein. Counted here are approximately 210,000 distinct CDR3 sequences, 17% occurring once; the ten biggest clones make up roughly two fifths. The chain has TRBV7-8 and TRBJ2-2; D may correspond to TRBD1 or TRBD2 (6 bases each). The sample here was PBMCs, mostly from graft donor cells, taken 360 days after TCRalphabeta/CD19-depleted stem cell transplant. This receptor was identified in a male patient aged 2 to 9 who had a stem cell transplant for acute lymphoblastic leukemia, so the T cells may come from the graft donor. CDR3 loop: CASRPPNREDGELFF. The CDR3 DNA sequence: TGTGCCAGCAGACCACCGAACAGGGAGGACGGGGAGCTGTTTTTT. Combining the CDR3 with reference TRBV7-8 and TRBJ2-2 gives the whole variable domain GAGVSQSPRYKVAKRGQDVALRCDPISGHVSLFWYQQALGQGPEFLTYFQNEAQLDKSGLPSDRFFAERPEGSVSTLKIQRTQQEDSAVYLCASRPPNREDGELFFGEGSRLTVL.